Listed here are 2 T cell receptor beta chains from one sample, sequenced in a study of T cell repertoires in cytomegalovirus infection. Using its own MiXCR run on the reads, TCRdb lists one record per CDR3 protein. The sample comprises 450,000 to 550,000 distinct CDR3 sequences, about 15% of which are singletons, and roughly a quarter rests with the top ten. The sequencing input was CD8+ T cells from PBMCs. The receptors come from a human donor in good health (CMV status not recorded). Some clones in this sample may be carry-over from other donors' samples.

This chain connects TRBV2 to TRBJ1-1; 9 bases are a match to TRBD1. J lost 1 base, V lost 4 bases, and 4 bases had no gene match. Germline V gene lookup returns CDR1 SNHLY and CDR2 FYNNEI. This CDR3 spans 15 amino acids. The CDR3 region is CASSGPGQGNTEAFF. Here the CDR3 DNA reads TGTGCCAGCAGTGGTCCGGGACAGGGGAACACTGAAGCTTTCTTT.

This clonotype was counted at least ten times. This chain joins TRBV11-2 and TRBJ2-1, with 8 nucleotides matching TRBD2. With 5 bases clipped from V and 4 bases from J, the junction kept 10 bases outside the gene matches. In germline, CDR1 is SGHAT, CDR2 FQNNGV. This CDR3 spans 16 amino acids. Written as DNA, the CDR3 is TGTGCCAGCAGCCTCTTGGTGCGGGGGGCATACAATGAGCAGTTCTTC. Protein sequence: CASSLLVRGAYNEQFF.